This TCR beta chain was sequenced during a study of PD-1 blockade in classical Hodgkin lymphoma (dated by TCRdb to about 2020). General notes on the study: Nivolumab dosing was 3 mg/kg intravenously every 2 weeks, continuing until either disease progression or unacceptable toxicity. A peripheral blood immune signature of response to PD-1 blockade in classical Hodgkin lymphoma was defined using TCR beta sequencing and CyTOF. What the work shows at the level of the full study, not this receptor alone: The study was limited to a single clinical trial cohort, and causes of repertoire differences, possibly disease activity or prior therapy, remained undefined. Baseline TCR diversity was reported to be lower in newly diagnosed patients than in healthy donors, and even lower in relapsed/refractory patients. Baseline diversity similar to that of newly diagnosed patients was observed in trial patients achieving complete response, whereas significantly lower diversity was observed in partial responders and progressors. Lower diversity was seen in patients whose nivolumab began less than 1 year after ASCT, and these patients were left out of later analyses so that immune reconstitution would not confound the results. A significant rise by C4D1 was seen in CD4+ but not CD8+ TCR diversity (p=0.0027 vs p=0.16), with the rise being most apparent in complete responders (p=0.02).

The Qiagen DNeasy kit was used to extract genomic DNA from unsorted PBMCs and from the negatively selected CD4+ and CD8+ fractions. TCR beta CDR3 regions were subjected to amplification by immunoSEQ multiplex PCR with primers that anneal to V and J segments. A synthetic immune receptor repertoire was used to minimize amplification bias, and remaining bias was computationally removed after sequencing. As for the original processing: Custom Python scripts were used to quantify repertoire diversity as the Shannon entropy index. Unsorted, CD4+ and CD8+ repertoires were analyzed separately, except for combined analyses in which CD4+ and CD8+ sequences were merged in silico. Clonal expansion was defined as a frequency increase of at least 2-fold after treatment compared with C1D1, and clones undetected at baseline were assigned a pseudocount of 0.5. Singleton clones were defined as clones with 0 or 1 copy at C1D1, and non-singleton clones were defined as clones with 2 or more copies. Clones expanded in unsorted samples were annotated as CD4+, CD8+ or unknown by matching protein sequences in sorted samples from the same patient. Diversity changes from C1D1 to C4D1 were tested in paired samples using Wilcoxon tests. What TCRdb holds here is the immuneACCESS table cut down to in-frame rearrangements. Part of the clones is not present; checked against another copy, under half of the missing clones reflect an unresolved V gene, and the others are unexplained. That table supplies the V and J calls and clone size; D and trimming were determined from the DNA. The sample table records around 40,000 clones; 71% of these occur just once. The top ten clonotypes cover less than 4% of the sample.

The sample holds one count of this clone. Its cognate antigen has yet to be identified. Base qualities are not at hand, and no much larger clone is one base apart. Sample time point, as interpreted from the label and publication: cycle 1 day 1 (C1D1), immediately before nivolumab initiation. Relapse after autologous stem cell transplantation had occurred in all trial patients, and cohorts A, B and C were distinguished by prior brentuximab vedotin exposure. The trial cohort was composed of approximately 56 patients with relapsed/refractory classical Hodgkin lymphoma, for whom complete response, partial response or progressive disease was recorded as best overall response. Trial patients were treated with single-agent nivolumab in the multi-cohort phase II CheckMate 205 trial. An independent review committee assessed best overall response by applying the 2007 International Working Group response criteria. Trial PBMCs were collected immediately before nivolumab initiation (C1D1) and during therapy at cycle 2 day 1 and cycle 4 day 1. Peripheral blood was collected in 8 mL Vacutainer Cell Preparation Tubes, from which PBMCs were isolated by centrifugation and then cryopreserved.

Unmatched junction bases come to 5, with V trimmed by 4 bases and J by 11 bases. The CDR3 goes from the cysteine to the phenylalanine over 13 residues. The CDR3 DNA has 39 bases and is translated from base 1. Reading the germline V gene gives CDR1 SNHLY and CDR2 FYNNEI. The specimen comprised peripheral blood mononuclear cells (PBMCs), sampled at baseline. Recombination linked TRBV2 to TRBJ1-5, and TRBD1 aligns with 10 junction nucleotides. The clonotype was recovered from a human donor with classical Hodgkin lymphoma. The CDR3 reads as follows: CASSGGTGEAQHF. Read as DNA, the sequence is TGTGCCAGCAGTGGGGGGACAGGGGAGGCCCAGCATTTT.